This T cell receptor (beta chain) was sequenced for a study of read filtering for tumor transcriptome and immune sequencing. The wider study: Eight or nine patients were R-ISS I, roughly 15 were R-ISS II, more than five were R-ISS III. Notes on the study in general: In IR-seq, single-read clonotypes were roughly 82% of clonotypes but approximately 3.5% of reads. Correlation between methods rose after single-read clonotypes were removed. RNA-seq captured clonotypes less deeply and reliably than IR-seq.

This library used approximately 370 ng RNA and molecular barcoded adaptors spanning alpha/delta and beta/gamma chains. MiXCR, run by TCRdb on the reads, gives a single entry per CDR3 protein. The sample carries 120,000 or so distinct CDR3 sequences, approximately 12% recorded once. The V gene's germline CDR1 is DFQATT and CDR2 SNEGSKA (reference sequence). The CDR3 has 15 amino acids. V gave up 2 bases and J gave up 0 bases, with 8 bases separating them. There are many counts of this clonotype. Its antigen is unidentified. The receptor was isolated from a donor at least 40 years old with multiple myeloma. The rearrangement links TRBV20-1 to TRBJ1-6; D not certain. Sequencing was performed on a population of CD138-negative cells sorted from bone marrow. The CDR3 sequence: CSARSVGSYNSPLHF. DNA of the CDR3: TGCAGTGCTAGAAGTGTAGGCTCCTATAATTCACCCCTCCACTTT.